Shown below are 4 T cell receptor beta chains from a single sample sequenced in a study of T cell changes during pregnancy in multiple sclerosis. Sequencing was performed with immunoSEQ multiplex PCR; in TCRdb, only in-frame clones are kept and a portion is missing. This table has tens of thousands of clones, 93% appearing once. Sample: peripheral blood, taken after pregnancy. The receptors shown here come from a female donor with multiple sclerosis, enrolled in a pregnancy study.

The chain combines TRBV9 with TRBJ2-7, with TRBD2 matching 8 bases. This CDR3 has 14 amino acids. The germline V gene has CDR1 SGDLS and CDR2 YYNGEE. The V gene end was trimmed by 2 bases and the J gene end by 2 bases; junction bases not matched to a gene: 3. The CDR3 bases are TGTGCCAGCAGCGTCGGAGCGGGGGCCTACGAGCAGTACTTC. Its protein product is CASSVGAGAYEQYF.

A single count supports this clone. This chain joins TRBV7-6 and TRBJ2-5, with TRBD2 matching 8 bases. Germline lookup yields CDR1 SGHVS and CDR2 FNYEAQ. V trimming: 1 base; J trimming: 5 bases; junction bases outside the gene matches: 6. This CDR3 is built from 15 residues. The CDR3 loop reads CASSLGAGVPETQYF. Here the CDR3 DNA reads TGTGCCAGCAGCTTAGGAGCGGGAGTGCCTGAGACCCAGTACTTC.

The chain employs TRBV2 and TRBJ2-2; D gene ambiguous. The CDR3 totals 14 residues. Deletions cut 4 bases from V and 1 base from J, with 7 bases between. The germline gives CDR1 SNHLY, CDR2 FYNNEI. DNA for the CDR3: TGTGCCAGCAGTGTGGAGCGGAACACCGGGGAGCTGTTTTTT. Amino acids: CASSVERNTGELFF.

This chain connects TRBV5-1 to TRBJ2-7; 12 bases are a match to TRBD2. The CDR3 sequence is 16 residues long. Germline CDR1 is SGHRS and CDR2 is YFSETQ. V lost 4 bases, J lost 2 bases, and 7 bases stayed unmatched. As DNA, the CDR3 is TGCGCCAGCAGCCCTAAACTAGCGGGAGGTACCTACGAGCAGTACTTC. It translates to CASSPKLAGGTYEQYF.